The 28 T cell receptor beta chains given below trace back to one sample, sequenced in a study of control samples from healthy donors and cancer patients (dated by TCRdb to about 2020). The library was produced with the immunoSEQ multiplex PCR assay. TCRdb limited this immuneACCESS table to in-frame rearrangements with V and J called. A share of clones is missing; checked studies link under half to unresolved V genes, and the rest is unexplained. The sample has approximately 70,000 clones on record, about nine tenths of them singletons. The top ten constitute over 1% of the sample. Sequenced material: PBMCs. The source is a woman aged 50 to 60 with colorectal cancer.

The rearrangement links TRBV5-1 to TRBJ2-5; 8 bases are a match to TRBD2. The CDR3 extends over 18 amino acids. J lost 2 bases, V lost 1 base, and 13 bases had no gene match. Germline CDR1 SGHRS, CDR2 YFSETQ. The CDR3 loop reads CASSLLGTRGRSQETQYF. For the CDR3, the DNA is TGCGCCAGCAGCTTGTTGGGGACTAGAGGTCGGAGTCAAGAGACCCAGTACTTC.

In DNA form, the CDR3 reads TGTGCCAGCTCAGTGGGACAGGGCTCTGGAAACACCATATATTTT. This encodes CASSVGQGSGNTIYF. The chain is built from TRBV18 and TRBJ1-3; TRBD1 aligns across 9 bases. CDR1 and CDR2 (germline): KGHSH, LQKENI. This CDR3 is 15 amino acids long. V lost 5 bases and J lost 0; bases outside the gene matches: 2. The variable domain in full, completed from reference TRBV18 and TRBJ1-3, reads NAGVMQNPRHLVRRRGQEARLRCSPMKGHSHVYWYRQLPEEGLKFMVYLQKENIIDESGMPKERFSAEFPKEGPSILRIQQVVRGDSAAYFCASSVGQGSGNTIYFGEGSWLTVV.

The chain carries TRBV7-3 and TRBJ2-5; D is ambiguous. Trimming cost V 5 bases and J 0 bases, with 13 bases left between them. CDR1 is SGHTA and CDR2 is FQGTGA in the germline V gene. This CDR3 region has 15 residues. CDR3 residues: CASSPLGADQETQYF. The CDR3 DNA reads as TGTGCCAGCAGCCCCCTTGGTGCCGACCAAGAGACCCAGTACTTC. The entire variable domain, with the rest obtained from reference TRBV7-3 and TRBJ2-5, is as follows: GAGVSQTPSNKVTEKGKYVELRCDPISGHTALYWYRQSLGQGPEFLIYFQGTGAADDSGLPNDRFFAVRPEGSVSTLKIQRTERGDSAVYLCASSPLGADQETQYFGPGTRLLVL.

The chain combines TRBV6-5 with TRBJ2-7, with TRBD1 matching over 10 bases. CDR1 is MNHEY and CDR2 is SVGAGI in the germline V gene. V gave up 6 bases and J gave up 5 bases; unmatched junction bases: 7. There are 14 residues in the CDR3. This CDR3 reads CASRLTGGGDEQYF. CDR3 nucleotides: TGTGCCAGCAGATTGACAGGGGGCGGCGACGAGCAGTACTTC.

The rearrangement joins TRBV3-1 (or the pseudogene TRBV3-2) to TRBJ2-7, with unresolved D. CDR1 is LGHDT and CDR2 is YNNKEL in the germline V gene (reference sequence). This CDR3 spans 16 amino acids. V was shortened by 5 bases and J by 5 bases, with 22 bases between the two germline ends. The CDR3 DNA sequence: TGTGCCAGCAGCTCGCATAATCCCATCGTGTTAGACGAGCAGTACTTC. Its protein product is CASSSHNPIVLDEQYF.

The chain combines TRBV19 with TRBJ2-5, with TRBD1 matching 9 bases. The CDR3 is made up of 14 amino acids. V trimming: 5 bases; J trimming: 4 bases; junction bases outside the gene matches: 5. Per germline, CDR1 LNHDA and CDR2 SQIVND (reference sequence). DNA for the CDR3: TGTGCCAGTAGTTCGGACAGGGGACCAGAGACCCAGTACTTC. Its translation is CASSSDRGPETQYF.

The genes are TRBV12-5 and TRBJ1-5; no firm D call. The CDR3 runs to 16 residues. The germline V gene has CDR1 LGHNT and CDR2 FRNRAP. The V end lost 0 bases, the J end lost 6 bases, and 15 bases lay between the germline ends. For the CDR3, the DNA is TGTGCTAGTGGTTTGGTCGGGGTTTTTTACGGTCAGCCCCAGCATTTT. It yields the protein CASGLVGVFYGQPQHF. The full variable domain, rest sourced from reference TRBV12-5 and TRBJ1-5, is DARVTQTPRHKVTEMGQEVTMRCQPILGHNTVFWYRQTMMQGLELLAYFRNRAPLDDSGMPKDRFSAEMPDATLATLKIQPSEPRDSAVYFCASGLVGVFYGQPQHFGDGTRLSIL.

This clone was detected only a few times. The chain recombines TRBV5-8 with TRBJ1-1; no definite D call. Germline CDR1 and CDR2: SGHTS and YDEGEE. The V end was cut by 4 bases, the J end by 5 bases, with 15 bases between. This CDR3 is 14 amino acids long. The DNA of the CDR3 is TGTGCCAGCAGCCCGGTCGGATTAGGAACTGAAGCTTTCTTT. The encoded protein is CASSPVGLGTEAFF.

The chain is built from TRBV7-3 and TRBJ1-1; weak D call: TRBD1 (5 bases). V was cut by 4 bases and J by 1 base, with 7 bases left in between. CDR3 length equals 13 residues. Germline values: CDR1 SGHTA, CDR2 FQGTGA. The DNA for the CDR3 is TGTGCCAGCAGCTCGACAGAGAACACTGAAGCTTTCTTT. Its protein is CASSSTENTEAFF.

The V and J genes are TRBV24-1 and TRBJ1-2; D not certain. This CDR3 has 13 amino acids. CDR1 KGHDR and CDR2 SFDVKD come from the germline V gene. V lost 7 bases to trimming and J lost 2 bases, with 10 bases between them. The CDR3 loop is CATRAEENYGYTF. The CDR3 region has the DNA TGTGCCACCAGGGCGGAGGAAAACTATGGCTACACCTTC.

The chain combines TRBV7-3 with TRBJ2-7; D possibly corresponds to TRBD1 (5 bases). The germline V gene has CDR1 SGHTA and CDR2 FQGTGA. V gave up 11 bases and J gave up 0 bases, with 20 bases separating them. CDR3 length equals 15 residues. CDR3 coding DNA: TGTGCCCCTGGTCCCGAAGGGGTCGACTCCTACGAGCAGTACTTC. It is translated as CAPGPEGVDSYEQYF. The full variable domain, with the rest looked up from reference TRBV7-3 and TRBJ2-7, is GAGVSQTPSNKVTEKGKYVELRCDPISGHTALYWYRQSLGQGPEFLIYFQGTGAADDSGLPNDRFFAVRPEGSVSTLKIQRTERGDSAVYLCAPGPEGVDSYEQYFGPGTRLTVT.

V gene TRBV5-4 combines with J gene TRBJ1-4, with no clear D. CDR3 size: 14 residues. V gave up 0 bases and J gave up 5 bases, with 8 bases separating them. Germline loops: CDR1 SGHNT, CDR2 YYREEE (reference sequence). The CDR3, as DNA: TGTGCCAGCAGCTTGGCTCCCCGAAATGAAAAACTGTTTTTT. Translated, it gives CASSLAPRNEKLFF. The whole variable domain, remainder taken from reference TRBV5-4 and TRBJ1-4, is ETGVTQSPTHLIKTRGQQVTLRCSSQSGHNTVSWYQQALGQGPQFIFQYYREEENGRGNFPPRFSGLQFPNYSSELNVNALELDDSALYLCASSLAPRNEKLFFGSGTQLSVL.

The genes are TRBV6-1 and TRBJ2-7; 11 positions match TRBD2. V dropped 4 bases and J dropped 1; count of bases not matched to a gene: 6. CDR1 and CDR2 (germline): MNHNS, SASEGT. This CDR3 is built from 16 residues. CDR3 in DNA: TGTGCCAGCAGTGGATATCTAGCGGGGGGATCCTACGAGCAGTACTTC. The encoded protein is CASSGYLAGGSYEQYF.

The chain employs TRBV24-1 and TRBJ2-1; D not certain. CDR1 is KGHDR, CDR2 SFDVKD, per germline. The V end lost 0 bases, the J end lost 8 bases, and 4 bases lay between the germline ends. This CDR3 spans 12 amino acids. The CDR3 sequence: CATSDLRDEQFF. CDR3 in DNA: TGTGCCACCAGTGATTTGCGGGATGAGCAGTTCTTC.

The CDR3 DNA is TGTGCCAGTAGTATGGGGTCAGGGGGAAGAAATTCACCCCTCCACTTT. Protein product: CASSMGSGGRNSPLHF. This sequence joins TRBV19 and TRBJ1-6, with 7 positions matching TRBD1. Trimming at V came to 3 bases and at J to 7 bases, leaving 9 bases not matched to a gene. CDR1 and CDR2 (germline): LNHDA, SQIVND (reference sequence). The CDR3 spans 16 residues.

The chain carries TRBV7-2 and TRBJ2-1, with D perhaps TRBD2 (7 bases). The CDR3 covers 15 residues. Germline-derived CDR1 and CDR2 are SGHTA and FQGNSA. V was pared by 0 bases and J by 5 bases, with 11 bases between. The CDR3 DNA sequence: TGTGCCAGCAGCTTAGCCGGGGGGCTAAACAATGAGCAGTTCTTC. This sequence encodes CASSLAGGLNNEQFF.

The rearrangement links TRBV5-1 to TRBJ1-1; D remains ambiguous. Trimming stripped 0 bases from V and 6 bases from J, with 9 bases between. This CDR3 is built from 13 residues. The V gene's germline CDR1 is SGHRS and CDR2 YFSETQ. CDR3 in DNA: TGCGCCAGCAGCTTGGGGAGGGAAGCTGAAGCTTTCTTT. Translated: CASSLGREAEAFF.

This chain connects TRBV14 to TRBJ1-3; tentatively, D is TRBD1 (6 bases). The V gene's germline CDR1 is SGHDN and CDR2 FVKESK. The CDR3 covers 15 residues. V lost 0 bases and J 9 bases, leaving 15 bases between the germline ends. CDR3 coding DNA: TGTGCCAGCAGCCAAGATTGGGGGGCTGGTAGCACCATATATTTT. It encodes CASSQDWGAGSTIYF.

The chain joins TRBV21-1 to TRBJ1-2; TRBD1, as called in the table, went unchecked against the DNA. TRBV21-1 is assigned pseudogene status. This CDR3 contains 16 residues. CDR3 DNA sequence: TGTGCCAGCAGCAAAGAGGGGGCCGACAGGAACTATGGCTACACCTTC. This gives the protein CASSKEGADRNYGYTF.

This clone was seen once. The chain employs TRBV5-1 and TRBJ2-3; TRBD1 or TRBD2 may be the D gene (5 bases each). Between the trimmed V and J ends, which lost 0 bases and 1 base, there was a span of 6 bases. The CDR3 spans 14 residues. Germline loops: CDR1 SGHRS, CDR2 YFSETQ. The CDR3 reads CASSLGDGTDTQYF. The CDR3 DNA reads TGCGCCAGCAGCTTGGGGGACGGCACAGATACGCAGTATTTT.

The J gene is TRBJ1-2, the V gene TRBV4-1; D ambiguous. From germline, CDR1 is MGHRA and CDR2 YSYEKL. The V and J ends lost 0 bases and 8 bases respectively, with 10 bases between them. CDR3 length: 13 amino acids. This chain's CDR3 is CASSQDWEDGYTF. The CDR3 bases are TGCGCCAGCAGCCAAGATTGGGAAGACGGCTACACCTTC.

The chain links TRBV6-2 or TRBV6-3 to TRBJ1-1, with D tentatively TRBD1 (5 bases). The germline CDR1 and CDR2 sequences are MNHEY and SVGEGT. This CDR3 spans 13 amino acids. Between the trimmed V and J ends, which lost 4 bases and 4 bases, there was a span of 10 bases. The CDR3 loop reads CASSSQGPTEAFF. The CDR3, as DNA: TGTGCCAGCAGTTCCCAGGGACCCACTGAAGCTTTCTTT.

This chain links TRBV6-5 with TRBJ1-5; D remains unclear. The length of the CDR3 is 15 residues. The V and J ends lost 6 bases and 5 bases respectively, with 17 bases between them. CDR1 is MNHEY, CDR2 SVGAGI, per germline. CDR3 DNA sequence: TGTGCCAGCAGACTATCGGACGGCGGAGATCAGCCCCAGCATTTT. It translates to CASRLSDGGDQPQHF.

V usage is TRBV15 and J usage is TRBJ1-1; no definite D call. The CDR3 is 16 residues long. Trimming removed 1 base at V and 1 base at J, with 13 bases between. The V gene's germline CDR1 is LNHNV and CDR2 YYDKDF (reference sequence). CDR3 sequence (DNA): TGTGCCACCAGCAGAGCCCCGAGCTTGGCGAACACTGAAGCTTTCTTT. Translation gives CATSRAPSLANTEAFF.

The chain is built from TRBV2 and TRBJ1-5, with D maybe TRBD1 (6 bases). The ends were cut back, 2 bases at V and 3 bases at J, with 11 bases in the middle. This CDR3 is 15 amino acids long. Germline V gene sequence: CDR1 SNHLY, CDR2 FYNNEI. DNA for the CDR3: TGTGCCAGCAGTGAATACGCAGGGGACAATCAGCCCCAGCATTTT. This codes for CASSEYAGDNQPQHF.

The chain employs TRBV19 and TRBJ1-6; TRBD1 is a possible D gene (6 bases). Trimming removed 5 bases at V and 0 bases at J, with 20 bases between. CDR1 and CDR2 (germline): LNHDA, SQIVND (reference sequence). This CDR3 is built from 19 residues. The DNA of the CDR3 is TGTGCCAGTAGTCCAACGGCGGGGGCCCTGAGCTCCTATAATTCACCCCTCCACTTT. Translating gives CASSPTAGALSSYNSPLHF.

This chain joins TRBV5-8 and TRBJ1-1; D is uncertain. The germline gives CDR1 SGHTS, CDR2 YDEGEE. Trimming took off 4 bases at V and 8 bases at J, with 9 bases between the two ends. The CDR3 contains 11 residues. As DNA, the CDR3 is TGTGCCAGCAGCCCCTTCCTGGAAGCTTTCTTT. Translated, it gives CASSPFLEAFF.

This chain uses TRBV5-1 with TRBJ2-3; TRBD2 agrees at 10 bases. Germline CDR1 and CDR2: SGHRS and YFSETQ. The CDR3 has 13 amino acids. Unmatched junction bases numbered 2, after V lost 6 bases and J lost 4 bases. The CDR3 is CASKRGGPDTQYF. DNA for the CDR3: TGCGCCAGCAAGCGGGGGGGCCCAGATACGCAGTATTTT.